This passage covers 9 T cell receptor beta chains from one sample sequenced in a study of Ad26.COV2.S vaccination and SARS-CoV-2 variants. Treatment reported: around 19 received Ad26.COV2.S at low or high dose, single or two shots; about five received placebo; per-sample allocation not given. Sample collection was performed on day 63 after the first vaccine or placebo injection. Sequenced by immunoSEQ multiplex PCR; TCRdb stores in-frame clones only, minus some. The sample lists under 550,000 clones; roughly 90% were seen once. The sample in question was peripheral blood, obtained in a trial of Ad26.COV2.S vaccine versus placebo. Receptor source: a person between 18 and 65 years old who received the Ad26.COV2.S COVID-19 vaccine or a placebo.

This sequence joins TRBV4-2 and TRBJ2-5; the match to TRBD2 covers 12 bases. Trimming cost V 4 bases and J 6 bases; bases outside gene matches: 6. The germline V gene has CDR1 LGHNA and CDR2 YNFKEQ. The CDR3 is 15 amino acids. CDR3 sequence (DNA): TGTGCCAGCAGCCCACTAGCGGGGGGTTTCCAGACCCAGTACTTC. This gives the protein CASSPLAGGFQTQYF.

The CDR3 loop reads CASRRGLAGADTQYF. As DNA, the CDR3 is TGCGCCAGCAGAAGAGGACTAGCGGGGGCAGATACGCAGTATTTT. The chain joins TRBV5-1 to TRBJ2-3; 13 bases match TRBD2. The CDR3 has 15 amino acids. After removal of 5 bases from V and 4 bases from J, the junction contained 4 bases not matched to a gene. Germline CDR1 and CDR2: SGHRS and YFSETQ.

The chain couples TRBV5-1 to TRBJ1-1, with D possibly being TRBD1 (5 bases). V lost 0 bases, J lost 1 base, and 10 bases lay in between. This CDR3 has 15 amino acids. Germline CDR1 reads SGHRS; CDR2 reads YFSETQ. The CDR3 loop reads CASSLEGTTNTEAFF. The DNA for the CDR3 is TGCGCCAGCAGCTTGGAAGGGACGACGAACACTGAAGCTTTCTTT. Combining the CDR3 with reference TRBV5-1 and TRBJ1-1 gives the whole variable domain KAGVTQTPRYLIKTRGQQVTLSCSPISGHRSVSWYQQTPGQGLQFLFEYFSETQRNKGNFPGRFSGRQFSNSRSEMNVSTLELGDSALYLCASSLEGTTNTEAFFGQGTRLTVV.

The CDR3 loop reads CASSSLSGLGGYTF. The CDR3 DNA follows: TGTGCCAGCAGCTCCCTCTCTGGGTTGGGTGGCTACACCTTC. The rearrangement joins TRBV5-6 to TRBJ1-2; D gene uncertain. Germline-derived CDR1 and CDR2 are SGHDT and YYEEEE. This CDR3 has 14 amino acids. Trimming removed 3 bases from V and 7 bases from J, with 16 bases in between.

The CDR3 DNA is TGTGCCAGAAAGAGAAACGGACAGGGCTCTAATATTCCTACCGACGAGCAGTACTTC. Encoded protein: CARKRNGQGSNIPTDEQYF. The chain joins TRBV5-3 to TRBJ2-7; 8 positions match TRBD1. TRBV5-3 is an open reading frame whose function is uncertain. CDR3 length equals 19 residues. Trimming cost V 6 bases and J 5 bases; bases outside gene matches: 25.

The chain recombines TRBV7-2 with TRBJ2-5; 9 bases match TRBD2. The V gene's germline CDR1 is SGHTA and CDR2 FQGNSA. The CDR3 spans 15 residues. Trimming removed 3 bases from V and 4 bases from J; junction bases left unmatched: 6. The CDR3 DNA is TGTGCCAGCAGCTTCGGCGGGGGGGCGGGAGAGACCCAGTACTTC. Amino acid sequence: CASSFGGGAGETQYF.

A single count supports this clone. V usage is TRBV5-6 and J usage is TRBJ1-5; 7 bases match TRBD1. This CDR3 is built from 15 residues. Germline V gene sequence: CDR1 SGHDT, CDR2 YYEEEE. V was pared by 5 bases and J by 5 bases, with 10 bases of the junction left unmatched. CDR3 bases: TGTGCCAGCAGTCAGTACGACAGGGTTCATCAGCCCCAGCATTTT. This encodes CASSQYDRVHQPQHF.

The gene calls are TRBV28 and TRBJ1-1, with 9 bases fitting TRBD1. V gave up 5 bases and J gave up 9 bases; unmatched junction bases: 16. Germline CDR1 and CDR2: MDHEN and SYDVKM. The CDR3 is 16 residues long. The CDR3 sequence is CASSPYRGRWSGKAFF. For the CDR3, the DNA is TGTGCCAGCAGTCCCTACAGGGGGCGTTGGTCCGGTAAAGCTTTCTTT.

The genes are TRBV6-5 and TRBJ2-2; 11 bases are a match to TRBD1. J was trimmed by 6 bases and V by 6 bases; bases with no gene match: 6. Germline V CDR1 and CDR2: MNHEY, SVGAGI. The CDR3 consists of 15 residues. CDR3 sequence (DNA): TGTGCCAGCAGCTCGGGACAGGGGGTTGCCGGGGAGCTGTTTTTT. The encoded protein is CASSSGQGVAGELFF.